This TCR beta chain originates from a study of identical twins. This clonotype was observed a few times. MiXCR, applied by TCRdb to the 5' RACE reads, yields one record per CDR3 protein. The sample lists approximately 700,000 distinct CDR3 sequences; 18% were seen once. The CDR3 extends over 14 amino acids. Trimming shortened V by 5 bases and J by 3 bases, and 11 bases separated the two germline ends. In addition, the sample was reused for a study of T cells expressing NK-cell markers. From that study: HCMV specificity of the expanded NKG2C+ T cell clones was not established.

The specimen sequenced was PBMCs. The sequence came from a woman aged 18-35 years in good health. This chain uses TRBV12-3 or TRBV12-4 with TRBJ1-5; D possibly corresponds to TRBD1 (5 bases). Here the CDR3 DNA reads TGTGCCAGCAGTAAACGGGGGTCCAATCAGCCCCAGCATTTT. Protein sequence: CASSKRGSNQPQHF.